This T cell receptor (beta chain) comes out of a study of cytomegalovirus exposure and HLA in healthy donors. PCR primers comprised 60 Vbeta and 13 Jbeta primers. Profiled with immunoSEQ multiplex PCR; TCRdb holds only in-frame clones, not every one. The sample shows fewer than 200,000 clones, approximately 79% of them seen only once. General observations from the study: DRB1 had the most TCR associations and HLA-C the fewest, a later analysis found, with rates varying by HLA locus.

Worth noting for this clone: Its matching antigen is unknown.

Sample: PBMCs. The receptor was isolated from a man between 60 and 70 years old in good health and CMV-seronegative.

CDR3 nucleotide sequence: TGTGCCAGCAGCCAAGCAGGGGTTAGTGGCTACACCTTC. Its protein product is CASSQAGVSGYTF. The gene calls are TRBV4-2 and TRBJ1-2, with D possibly matching TRBD1 (6 bases). The germline V gene has CDR1 LGHNA and CDR2 YNFKEQ. This CDR3 is 13 amino acids long. The V end was cut by 1 base, the J end by 7 bases, with 10 bases between.